The 17 T cell receptor beta chains below were found in one sample sequenced in a study of T cell repertoires in cytomegalovirus infection. In TCRdb, the reads were re-called with MiXCR into one record per CDR3 protein. The data show approximately 170,000 distinct CDR3 sequences, more than 15% seen once. Sequencing used CD8+ T cells from PBMCs. These receptors were collected from a human donor in good health (CMV status not recorded). Some clones in this sample may be carry-over from other donors' samples.

This clonotype was seen more than once but under ten times. The chain uses TRBV29-1 and TRBJ1-5, with TRBD1 as a possible D gene (5 bases). Between the trimmed V and J ends, which lost 4 bases and 0 bases, there was a span of 7 bases. The CDR3 is 13 amino acids. CDR1 is SQVTM and CDR2 is ANQGSEA in the germline V gene. The chain's CDR3 is CSVGQYSNQPQHF. The CDR3 DNA reads as TGCAGCGTTGGACAGTATAGCAATCAGCCCCAGCATTTT. Full variable domain (outside the CDR3, taken from reference TRBV29-1 and TRBJ1-5): SAVISQKPSRDICQRGTSLTIQCQVDSQVTMMFWYRQQPGQSLTLIATANQGSEATYESGFVIDKFPISRPNLTFSTLTVSNMSPEDSSIYLCSVGQYSNQPQHFGDGTRLSIL.

This clonotype has only a few counts. CDR3 DNA sequence: TGTGCCAGCAGCCCCGACAGGGAGGGATCCGGGGAGCTGTTTTTT. The encoded protein is CASSPDREGSGELFF. This chain joins TRBV7-6 and TRBJ2-2; D tentatively fits TRBD1 or TRBD2 (7 bases each). V lost 5 bases and J 6 bases, leaving 16 bases between the germline ends. The CDR3 is 15 residues long. Germline V CDR1 and CDR2: SGHVS, FNYEAQ.

This clonotype has more than one count but fewer than ten. The chain couples TRBV7-2 to TRBJ2-7; 7 nucleotides align to TRBD1. Germline CDR1 is SGHTA and CDR2 is FQGNSA. CDR3 size: 16 residues. The junction had 9 bases not matched to a gene; V was cut back by 3 bases and J by 1 base. CDR3: CASSFRDSLHSYEQYF. The DNA of the CDR3 is TGTGCCAGCAGCTTCCGGGACAGCCTACATTCCTACGAGCAGTACTTC.

This sequence joins TRBV5-5 and TRBJ2-6; 7 bases fit TRBD1. After removal of 0 bases from V and 0 bases from J, the junction contained 12 bases not matched to a gene. This CDR3 region has 20 residues. Germline CDR1 and CDR2: SGHKS and YYEKEE (reference sequence). This CDR3 reads CASSLGPGGTLTSGANVLTF. The CDR3 nucleotides are TGTGCCAGCAGCTTGGGTCCAGGGGGAACCCTTACCTCTGGGGCCAACGTCCTGACTTTC.

The J gene is TRBJ1-2, the V gene TRBV7-2; 9 nucleotides match TRBD1. Looked up from germline, CDR1 is SGHTA and CDR2 is FQGNSA. The CDR3 length is 14 residues. Unmatched junction bases numbered 7, after V lost 7 bases and J lost 4 bases. This CDR3 reads CASNATDRGYGYTF. The DNA of the CDR3 is TGTGCCAGCAACGCAACGGACAGGGGCTATGGCTACACCTTC.

This clonotype has a handful of counts. The CDR3 end shows no conserved phenylalanine or tryptophan, and so a read error is likely. This sequence joins TRBV7-2 and TRBJ2-1; D possibly matches TRBD1 or TRBD2 (5 bases each). Germline CDR1 SGHTA, CDR2 FQGNSA. V lost 1 base to trimming and J lost 2 bases, with 9 bases between them. The CDR3 loop spans 15 amino acids. The CDR3 protein is CASSLVGDPYNEQFL. CDR3 bases: TGTGCCAGCAGCTTAGTTGGGGACCCCTACAATGAGCAGTTCTTA.

This clonotype occurred a few times. The chain links TRBV2 to TRBJ2-1; TRBD2 matches at 14 bases. The V gene end was trimmed by 7 bases and the J gene end by 6 bases; junction bases not matched to a gene: 5. The germline V gene has CDR1 SNHLY and CDR2 FYNNEI. The CDR3 has 15 amino acids. The CDR3, as DNA: TGTGCCAGCAAAAGACTAGCGGGAGGGCCCAATGAGCAGTTCTTC. Translating it yields CASKRLAGGPNEQFF.

The chain combines TRBV7-9 with TRBJ2-1, with 9 positions matching TRBD1. V shed 1 base and J 9 bases; nucleotides not matched to a gene: 1. The germline V gene encodes CDR1 SEHNR and CDR2 FQNEAQ (reference sequence). The CDR3 spans 13 residues. CDR3 in DNA: TGTGCCAGCAGCTTAGGGACAGGGGCTGAGCAGTTCTTC. It encodes CASSLGTGAEQFF.

This clonotype was recorded a few times. The rearrangement joins TRBV28 to TRBJ2-3; TRBD1 or TRBD2 may be the D gene (5 bases each). Deletions cut 6 bases from V and 0 bases from J, with 13 bases between. Per germline, CDR1 MDHEN and CDR2 SYDVKM. The CDR3 has 15 amino acids. This chain's CDR3 is CASSPGWGSTDTQYF. The CDR3 DNA sequence: TGTGCCAGCAGCCCAGGCTGGGGGAGCACAGATACGCAGTATTTT.

This clonotype appeared many times. The rearrangement joins TRBV7-2 to TRBJ2-1, with 10 bases that match TRBD2. This CDR3 comprises 15 residues. The germline V gene has CDR1 SGHTA and CDR2 FQGNSA. With 1 base clipped from V and 4 bases from J, the junction kept 1 base outside the gene matches. The CDR3 sequence is CASSLVAGGYNEQFF. CDR3 nucleotide sequence: TGTGCCAGCAGCTTAGTAGCGGGGGGTTACAATGAGCAGTTCTTC.

This clonotype occurred a few times. V gene TRBV29-1 combines with J gene TRBJ1-2, with no clear D. V gave up 0 bases and J gave up 4 bases, with 21 bases separating them. The CDR3 has 17 amino acids. Germline V gene sequence: CDR1 SQVTM, CDR2 ANQGSEA. The CDR3 here is CSVEEMGRDTRTYGYTF. CDR3 DNA sequence: TGCAGCGTTGAAGAAATGGGAAGAGACACACGAACCTATGGCTACACCTTC.

J is TRBJ1-5 and V is TRBV6-2 or TRBV6-3, with 9 bases identical to TRBD1. Per germline, CDR1 MNHEY and CDR2 SVGEGT. V was clipped by 5 bases and J by 0 bases; unmatched bases: 14. The CDR3 is 19 amino acids. DNA of the CDR3: TGTGCCAGCAGTGAACCCACGGGACAGGGTTTCTATAGCAATCAGCCCCAGCATTTT. The encoded protein is CASSEPTGQGFYSNQPQHF.

In its sample, this clonotype was seen a few times. V and J are TRBV28 and TRBJ2-1; TRBD2 matches 11 bases. V gave up 2 bases and J gave up 2 bases; unmatched junction bases: 11. CDR3 size: 19 residues. Germline CDR1 reads MDHEN; CDR2 reads SYDVKM. CDR3 sequence (DNA): TGTGCCAGCAGTTTAATGCTAGCGGGAGGTGCGGTAGCCTACAATGAGCAGTTCTTC. Translated: CASSLMLAGGAVAYNEQFF.

The CDR3 bases are TGTGCCAGCAGCTCCGACTGGAGCACAGATACGCAGTATTTT. This gives the protein CASSSDWSTDTQYF. This chain links TRBV11-3 with TRBJ2-3; no clear D. The CDR3 runs to 14 residues. V was clipped by 4 bases and J by 0 bases, with 8 bases between them. Germline values: CDR1 SGHNT, CDR2 YENEEA.

V and J are TRBV6-5 and TRBJ1-2, with 11 bases lining up with TRBD1. V dropped 5 bases and J dropped 8; count of bases not matched to a gene: 10. Per the germline V gene, CDR1 is MNHEY and CDR2 is SVGAGI. The CDR3 covers 15 residues. The CDR3 loop is CASSPDRGRSEGYTF. For the CDR3, the DNA is TGTGCCAGCAGTCCGGACAGGGGGCGTTCGGAGGGCTACACCTTC.

This clonotype was recorded a few times. The chain has TRBV5-5 and TRBJ2-7; perhaps D is TRBD1 or TRBD2 (5 bases each). Per the germline V gene, CDR1 is SGHKS and CDR2 is YYEKEE (reference sequence). The CDR3 extends over 14 amino acids. V dropped 2 bases and J dropped 2 bases, with 11 bases sitting between them. CDR3 sequence reads: CASSLRDDTYEQYF. The CDR3 coding sequence is TGTGCCAGCAGCTTACGGGACGACACCTACGAGCAGTACTTC.

In this sample, this clonotype turned up many times. The chain couples TRBV7-6 to TRBJ2-2; possibly TRBD1 or TRBD2 for D (5 bases each). This CDR3 is built from 16 residues. Trimming stripped 6 bases from V and 4 bases from J, with 18 bases between. The germline V gene encodes CDR1 SGHVS and CDR2 FNYEAQ. The CDR3 nucleotides are TGTGCCAGCAGTCCCACCGGGACGACCTCCACCGGGGAGCTGTTTTTT. It translates to CASSPTGTTSTGELFF.